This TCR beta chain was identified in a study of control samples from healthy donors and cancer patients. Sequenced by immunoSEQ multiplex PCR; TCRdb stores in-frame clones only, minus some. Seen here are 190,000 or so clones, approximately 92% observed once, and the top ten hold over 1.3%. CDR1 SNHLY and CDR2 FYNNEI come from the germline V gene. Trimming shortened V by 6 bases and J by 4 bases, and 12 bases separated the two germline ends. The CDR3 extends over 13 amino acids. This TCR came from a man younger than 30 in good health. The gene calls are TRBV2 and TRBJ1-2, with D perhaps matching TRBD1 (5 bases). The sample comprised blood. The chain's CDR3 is CASRGREAYGYTF. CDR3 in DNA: TGTGCCAGCAGAGGCAGGGAGGCCTATGGCTACACCTTC. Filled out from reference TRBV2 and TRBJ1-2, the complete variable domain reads EPEVTQTPSHQVTQMGQEVILRCVPISNHLYFYWYRQILGQKVEFLVSFYNNEISEKSEIFDDQFSVERPDGSNFTLKIRSTKLEDSAMYFCASRGREAYGYTFGSGTRLTVV.